The T cell receptor beta chain under discussion was sequenced for a study of cytomegalovirus exposure and HLA in healthy donors (dated by TCRdb to about 2017). Describing the broader study: According to an earlier analysis of 587 of the donors, roughly 180 million T cells yielded some 120 million unique TCR beta sequences and around 300 Gb of sequence data. An early release that covered roughly 600 HLA-typed donors contained 300 to 350 gigabases of sequencing data and approximately 85 million unique TCR sequences. Of the approximately 370 genotyped donors, 80% to 90% were placed in the genetic ancestry cluster associated with self-reported Caucasian donors. The study was designed to test whether signatures of past pathogen exposure could be identified by cataloging public T cell receptors. The study used immunosequencing to profile the T cell repertoires of approximately 650 subjects and linked those repertoires to cytomegalovirus serostatus. Along with the approximately 700-subject first cohort, a separate validation cohort of around 120 different subjects was used. High-throughput TCR immunosequencing, statistical association of individual TCRs with disease status, and machine learning were combined to predict cytomegalovirus infection status. To study patterns of TCR occurrence, a later analysis re-analyzed previously published TCR beta repertoires from 666 donors and added high-resolution HLA genotyping. Rather than drawing on any new phenotypic data, the later analysis identified candidate immune exposures from TCR beta sequences and the way those sequences occurred across donors. In an earlier analysis of roughly 540 of the donors, high-throughput TCR beta sequencing was used to judge whether each TCR beta V gene segment behaved as functional or pseudogenic. Donor age, sex, ethnicity and CMV serostatus were collected together with the repertoire data. In a later genetic analysis, genome-wide SNP genotypes for about 60% of the 666 donors were used, and that subset was treated as a discovery cohort. All discovery cohort repertoires had been generated using a single sequencing platform. Class I and class II HLA loci were covered by the typing at four-digit resolution. Typing coverage differed by locus: A, B, C, DRB1 and DQB1 were typed in roughly 629-630 donors, DQA1 in 500 to 550, DPA1 in 600 to 610, and DPB1 in 400 to 480. Roughly five DR-DQ haplotypes were handled as single units for association and clustering, since linkage in the cohort was strong. Among 350 to 400 genotyped donors of the cohort, an average of roughly 240,000 unique TCR beta nucleotide sequences were sequenced per donor, 15% to 20% of them non-productive.

Between the V and J ends, shortened by 8 bases and 2 bases respectively, the junction contains 16 bases. The germline V gene gives CDR1 as MDHEN and CDR2 as SYDVKM. The CDR3 starts with the cysteine, ends with the phenylalanine, and has 15 residues. The sequence is cut down to CDR3 DNA, 45 bases in frame from base 1. For this clone: Its antigen is unknown. No base quality values were provided; no much bigger clone lies one nucleotide off.

Study-wide findings and limitations: In a later analysis, several top co-occurrence clusters were reported to appear linked to parvovirus B19, influenza, CMV and Epstein-Barr virus. Because HLA typing was missing for some donors at each locus, association tests included only the typed subset. A later analysis found that most CMV-associated TCR beta chains appeared HLA-restricted, with HLA associations seemingly driven largely by CMV exposure. In a later genetic analysis, fewer N-insertions in productive TCRs were reported among donors in an Asian-associated ancestry cluster than the roughly 710-donor mean. An association between a missense DCLRE1C variant and V-gene and J-gene trimming of TCR beta chains was found in a later genetic analysis and replicated in an independent cohort. At a false discovery rate of 0.05, a later analysis linked 16,000 or so TCR beta sequences to specific HLA alleles. The presence/absence analyses assumed that sequencing depth was roughly uniform across donors, and that assumption may not be true. A few of the identified cytomegalovirus-associated TCR beta chains were confirmed in vitro to be specific for cytomegalovirus antigens. In both the original and validation cohorts, the classifier was reported to diagnose cytomegalovirus status with high specificity and sensitivity. In a later analysis, HLA-associated TCR beta chains showed more clonal expansion and lower generation probabilities than non-associated chains that were equally common. Some IMGT-functional V segments, including TRBV6-2 and TRBV6-3, could not be told apart with the 87-base-pair reads, so those segments were excluded. It was suggested by the authors that the approach could potentially be generalized to other disease states and immunological phenotypes. For the cohort, immune exposure information was limited to CMV serostatus. In the study, 150 to 200 TCR beta chains were listed as associated with cytomegalovirus. A further reported finding was that TCR beta sequences accurately predicted the HLA-A and HLA-B alleles for most subjects in the first cohort. Some 15 rarely observed V segments, including chromosome 9 orphons, were excluded from the earlier analysis of a few hundred of the donors because counts were too low. Linkage disequilibrium might explain the correlated functional status among segregating V segments, but an unknown experimental factor could not be ruled out. When HLA alleles, especially DR and DQ, strongly co-occurred, attributing TCR associations to individual alleles was difficult. An earlier analysis of approximately 590 of the donors showed that most TCR beta V segments appeared in productive rearrangements either about 87% or about 30% of the time, which broadly matched IMGT annotations. This cohort had only TCR beta chains sequenced, and the lack of alpha or paired-chain data limited which features could be detected. While some public TCRs were present in many individuals, most TCR sequences turned up only very rarely across donors. In a later analysis, TCR association rates were found to vary across HLA loci, with the most associated TCRs seen for DRB1 alleles and the fewest for HLA-C alleles. A cluster of highly shared sequence variants was judged likely to represent a technical artifact of the sequencing pipeline.

The cohort comprised 710 or so healthy bone marrow donors. At the time of sampling, all cohort members were nominally healthy, though unrecorded immune exposures were likely present. The donor was CMV seronegative and belonged to the group of more than 300 seronegative cohort members. A peripheral blood sample was collected from each donor, and TCR beta sequencing was performed on peripheral blood mononuclear cells. Genomic DNA extraction from the blood cell samples was performed with the Qiagen DNeasy Blood Extraction Kit. The library was generated by the immunoSEQ multiplex PCR assay. For the multiplex PCR, a mixture combining 60 forward primers for TCR Vbeta segments and 13 reverse primers for TCR Jbeta segments was used. Amplification of the CDR3 region of rearranged TCR beta genes was performed with a multiplex PCR assay on genomic DNA. The Illumina HiSeq System was used to sequence the amplified TCR beta libraries as 87-base-pair reads. Under the source paper's analysis protocol: A later analysis counted approximately 84 million unique TCR beta chains across the 690 or so repertoires, and around 9.9 million of these chains were shared by at least two donors. Raw reads were error-corrected and collapsed into unique sequences with a nearest-neighbor algorithm that merged closely related sequences to remove PCR and sequencing errors. CDR3 sequences were aligned to IMGT reference sequences to assign V, D and J gene segments. For a sequence to be retained, at least a six-nucleotide match to both a V gene segment and a J gene segment was required. A rearrangement was called productive if the CDR3 had no stop codons and remained in frame with V and J, and every other rearrangement was called non-productive. CDR3 was defined according to IMGT convention as the region running from the second conserved V-encoded cysteine to the conserved J-encoded phenylalanine. In an earlier analysis of approximately 500 of the donors, sequences lacking an unambiguous match to a single V gene segment were excluded. In an earlier analysis of 587 of the donors, a V segment was called functional when productive rearrangements were above 56.7%, and segregating when the standard deviation between donors exceeded 5%. A statistical classification framework was developed to diagnose cytomegalovirus status using the catalog of TCR beta chain sequences. A later analysis assigned V and J genes by comparing TCR nucleotide sequences with IMGT/GENE-DB human TR gene sequences. The TCRdist pipeline was used in a later analysis to assign CDR3 sequences and most-parsimonious VDJ recombination scenarios. In a later analysis, each TCR beta chain was defined by its CDR3 amino acid sequence together with its V-gene family, and reads lacking a unique V-gene family were excluded. In a later analysis, several hundred highly shared, low-generation-probability nucleotide sequences were removed to address suspected cross-contamination and a sequencing artifact. In a later analysis, a clonal expansion index for each public chain was calculated from normalized within-repertoire ranks of inferred template counts. Generation probabilities in a later analysis came from a VDJ recombination model fitted to out-of-frame rearrangements, and those results were checked against IGoR. A later analysis scored TCR-TCR, TCR-HLA and TCR-CMV co-occurrence with hypergeometric tests, applying a repertoire-size bias correction to TCR pairs. False discovery rates were estimated in a later analysis by permuting HLA or CMV assignments 20 times. In a later analysis, co-occurring TCRs were grouped using DBSCAN, and TCRdist sequence similarity was added for clustering within HLA-allele-positive subsets. Repertoires with fewer than 30,000 or more than 120,000 public chains, plus five repertoires with anomalous nucleotide sharing, were excluded from co-occurrence clustering. In its TCRdb copy, this immuneACCESS table keeps in-frame sequences only and misses some clones. Where compared with another copy, unresolved V genes explain less than half of these, and the others have no known cause. Clone size and the V and J calls come from that table; the DNA yielded D and trimming. For this sample there are about 52,000 clones; approximately 72% appear just once. The top ten clonotypes cover about 9.7% of the sample.

The origin of this receptor is a woman aged 50 to 60 in good health and CMV-seronegative. The sequenced material came from PBMCs. The sequence is built from TRBV28 and TRBJ1-3, with TRBD1 tentatively as D gene (6 bases match). The base sequence is TGTGCCAGCGGGGGCGCGGCGGTTCCTGGAAACACCATATATTTT. Translated, this is CASGGAAVPGNTIYF.